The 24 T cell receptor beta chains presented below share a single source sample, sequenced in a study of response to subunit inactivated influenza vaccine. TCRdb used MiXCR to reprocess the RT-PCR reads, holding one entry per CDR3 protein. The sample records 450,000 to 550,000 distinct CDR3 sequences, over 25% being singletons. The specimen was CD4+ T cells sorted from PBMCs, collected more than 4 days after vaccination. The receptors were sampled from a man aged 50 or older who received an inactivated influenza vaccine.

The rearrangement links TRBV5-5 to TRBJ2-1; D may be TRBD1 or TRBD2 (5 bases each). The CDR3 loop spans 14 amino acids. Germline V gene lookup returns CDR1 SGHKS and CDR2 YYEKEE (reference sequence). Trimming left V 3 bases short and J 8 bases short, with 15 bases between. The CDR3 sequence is CASSYTQRDDEQFF. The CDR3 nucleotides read TGTGCCAGCAGCTATACTCAGAGGGACGATGAGCAGTTCTTC. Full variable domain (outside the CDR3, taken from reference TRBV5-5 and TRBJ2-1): DAGVTQSPTHLIKTRGQQVTLRCSPISGHKSVSWYQQVLGQGPQFIFQYYEKEERGRGNFPDRFSARQFPNYSSELNVNALLLGDSALYLCASSYTQRDDEQFFGPGTRLTVL.

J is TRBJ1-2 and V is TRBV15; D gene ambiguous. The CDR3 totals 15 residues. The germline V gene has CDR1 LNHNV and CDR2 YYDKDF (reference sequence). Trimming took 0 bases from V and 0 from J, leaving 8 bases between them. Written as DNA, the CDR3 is TGTGCCACCAGCAGAGAGGGAGTACCTAACTATGGCTACACCTTC. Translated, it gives CATSREGVPNYGYTF.

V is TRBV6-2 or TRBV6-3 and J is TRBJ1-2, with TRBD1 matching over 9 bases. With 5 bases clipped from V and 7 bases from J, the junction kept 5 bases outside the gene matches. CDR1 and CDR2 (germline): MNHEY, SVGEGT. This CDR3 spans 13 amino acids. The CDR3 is CASSRTGAFGYTF. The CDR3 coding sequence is TGTGCCAGCAGTCGGACAGGGGCCTTTGGCTACACCTTC.

In DNA form, the CDR3 reads TGTGCCAGCAGAGCCGACAGGGCCACTGAAGCTTTCTTT. Residues: CASRADRATEAFF. This chain links TRBV6-1 with TRBJ1-1; 7 nucleotides agree with TRBD1. Germline V CDR1 and CDR2: MNHNS, SASEGT. The CDR3 is 13 amino acids. J was trimmed by 4 bases and V by 6 bases; bases with no gene match: 5.

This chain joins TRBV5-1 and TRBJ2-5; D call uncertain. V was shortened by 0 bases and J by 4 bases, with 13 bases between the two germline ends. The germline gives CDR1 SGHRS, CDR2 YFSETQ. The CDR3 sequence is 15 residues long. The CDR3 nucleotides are TGCGCCAGCAGCTTGGATGGCCGCCGCGGAGAGACCCAGTACTTC. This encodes CASSLDGRRGETQYF.

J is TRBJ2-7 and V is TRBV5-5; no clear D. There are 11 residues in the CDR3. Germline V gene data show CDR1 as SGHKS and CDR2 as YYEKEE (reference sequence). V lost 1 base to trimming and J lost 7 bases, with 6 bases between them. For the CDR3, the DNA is TGTGCCAGCAGCTTGCCAGGAGAGCAGTACTTC. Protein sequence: CASSLPGEQYF.

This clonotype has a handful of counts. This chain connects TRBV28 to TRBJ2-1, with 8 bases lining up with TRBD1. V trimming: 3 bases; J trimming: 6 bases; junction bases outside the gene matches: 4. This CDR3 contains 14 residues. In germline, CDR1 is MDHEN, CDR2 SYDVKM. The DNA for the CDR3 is TGTGCCAGCAGTTTGTCGGACAGGGTCAATGAGCAGTTCTTC. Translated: CASSLSDRVNEQFF. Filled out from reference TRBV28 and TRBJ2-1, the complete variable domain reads DVKVTQSSRYLVKRTGEKVFLECVQDMDHENMFWYRQDPGLGLRLIYFSYDVKMKEKGDIPEGYSVSREKKERFSLILESASTNQTSMYLCASSLSDRVNEQFFGPGTRLTVL.

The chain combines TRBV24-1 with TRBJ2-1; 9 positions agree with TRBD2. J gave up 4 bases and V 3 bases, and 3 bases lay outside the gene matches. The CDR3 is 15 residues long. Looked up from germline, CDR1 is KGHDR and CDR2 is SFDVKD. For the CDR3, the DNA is TGTGCCACCAGTGATGCTAGCGGGACTTACAATGAGCAGTTCTTC. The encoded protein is CATSDASGTYNEQFF.

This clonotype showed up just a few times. CDR3 sequence (DNA): TGCAGTGCTAGTCTAGCGGGAGGGCCAATCGGGGAGCTGTTTTTT. The encoded protein is CSASLAGGPIGELFF. The V call is TRBV20-1, the J call TRBJ2-2, with 12 bases fitting TRBD2. In germline, CDR1 is DFQATT, CDR2 SNEGSKA (reference sequence). The V gene end was trimmed by 3 bases and the J gene end by 7 bases; junction bases not matched to a gene: 6. CDR3 length: 15 amino acids.

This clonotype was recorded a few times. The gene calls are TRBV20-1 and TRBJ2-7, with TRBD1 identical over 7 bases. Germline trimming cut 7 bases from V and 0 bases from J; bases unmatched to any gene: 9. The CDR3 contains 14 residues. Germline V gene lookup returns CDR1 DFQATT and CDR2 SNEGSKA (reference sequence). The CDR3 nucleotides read TGCAGTGTTCAACAGGGGCCCCTCTCCTACGAGCAGTACTTC. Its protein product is CSVQQGPLSYEQYF.

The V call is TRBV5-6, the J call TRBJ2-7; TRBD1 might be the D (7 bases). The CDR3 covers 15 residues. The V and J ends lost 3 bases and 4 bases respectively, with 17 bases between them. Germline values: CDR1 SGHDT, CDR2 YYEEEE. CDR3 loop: CASSWGGTAIYEQYF. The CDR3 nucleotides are TGTGCCAGCAGCTGGGGCGGGACAGCTATTTACGAGCAGTACTTC.

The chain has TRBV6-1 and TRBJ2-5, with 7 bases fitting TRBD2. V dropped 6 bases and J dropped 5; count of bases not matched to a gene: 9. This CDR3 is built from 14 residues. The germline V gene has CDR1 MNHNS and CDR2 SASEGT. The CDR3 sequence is CASRDGRAKETQYF. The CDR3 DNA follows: TGTGCCAGCAGGGATGGGAGGGCCAAGGAGACCCAGTACTTC.

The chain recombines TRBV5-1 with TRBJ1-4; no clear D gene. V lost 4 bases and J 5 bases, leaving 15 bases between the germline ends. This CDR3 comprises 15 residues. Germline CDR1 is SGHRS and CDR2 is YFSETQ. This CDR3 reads CASSLGLLVNEKLFF. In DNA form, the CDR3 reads TGCGCCAGCAGCCTTGGACTGCTGGTGAATGAAAAACTGTTTTTT.

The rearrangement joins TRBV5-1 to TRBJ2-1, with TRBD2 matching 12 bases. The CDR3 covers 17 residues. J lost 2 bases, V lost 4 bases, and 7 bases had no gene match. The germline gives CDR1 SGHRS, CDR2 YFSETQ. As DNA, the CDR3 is TGCGCCAGCAGCCAAACTAGCGGGGGGACCGCCTACAATGAGCAGTTCTTC. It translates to CASSQTSGGTAYNEQFF.

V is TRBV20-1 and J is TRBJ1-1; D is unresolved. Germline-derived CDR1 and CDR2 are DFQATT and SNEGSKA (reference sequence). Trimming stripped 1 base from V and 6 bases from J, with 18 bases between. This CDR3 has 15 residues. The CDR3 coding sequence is TGCAGTGCTAGAGGGGATCGGAAAGGGAAGGCTGAAGCTTTCTTT. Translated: CSARGDRKGKAEAFF.

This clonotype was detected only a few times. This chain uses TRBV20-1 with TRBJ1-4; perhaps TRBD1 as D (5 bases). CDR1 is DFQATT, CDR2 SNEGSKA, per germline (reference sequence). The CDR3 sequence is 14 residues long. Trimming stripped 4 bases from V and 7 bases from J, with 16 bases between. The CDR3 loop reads CSATPRVSREKLFF. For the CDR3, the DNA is TGCAGTGCTACGCCCAGGGTGTCCCGTGAAAAACTGTTTTTT.

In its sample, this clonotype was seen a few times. The CDR3 reads CSVLMGDSNQPQHF. The CDR3 region has the DNA TGCAGCGTGCTTATGGGGGATAGCAATCAGCCCCAGCATTTT. J is TRBJ1-5 and V is TRBV29-1; D possibly corresponds to TRBD1 (5 bases). There are 14 residues in the CDR3. Trimming took 6 bases from V and 0 from J, leaving 12 bases between them. Germline V gene lookup returns CDR1 SQVTM and CDR2 ANQGSEA.

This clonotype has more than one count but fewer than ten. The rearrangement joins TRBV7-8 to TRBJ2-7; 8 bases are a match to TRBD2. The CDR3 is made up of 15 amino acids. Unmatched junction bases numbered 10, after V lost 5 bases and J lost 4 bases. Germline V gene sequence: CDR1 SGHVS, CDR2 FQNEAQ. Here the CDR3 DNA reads TGTGCCAGCAGCCACAGGAGACTAGCGAGTTACGAGCAGTACTTC. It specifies CASSHRRLASYEQYF.

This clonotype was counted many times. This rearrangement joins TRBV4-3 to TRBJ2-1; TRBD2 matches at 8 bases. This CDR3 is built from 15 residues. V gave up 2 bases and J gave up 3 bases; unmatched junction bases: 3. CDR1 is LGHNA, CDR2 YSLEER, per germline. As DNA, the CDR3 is TGCGCCAGCAGCCAAAGTGGGACTAGCTACAATGAGCAGTTCTTC. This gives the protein CASSQSGTSYNEQFF.

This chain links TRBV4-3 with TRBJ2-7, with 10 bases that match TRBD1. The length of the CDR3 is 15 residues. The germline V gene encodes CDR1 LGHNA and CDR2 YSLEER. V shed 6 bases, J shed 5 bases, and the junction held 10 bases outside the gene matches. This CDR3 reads CASRYMTGGAHEQYF. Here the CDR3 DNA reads TGCGCCAGCAGATACATGACAGGGGGCGCGCACGAGCAGTACTTC.

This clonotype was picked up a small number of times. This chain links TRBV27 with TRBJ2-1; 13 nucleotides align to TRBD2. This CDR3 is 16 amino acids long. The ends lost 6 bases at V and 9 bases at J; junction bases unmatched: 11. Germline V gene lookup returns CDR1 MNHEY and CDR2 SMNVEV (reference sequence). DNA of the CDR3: TGTGCCAGCAGCCCAAAACTAGCGGGGGGGCCAGGTGAGCAGTTCTTC. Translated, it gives CASSPKLAGGPGEQFF.

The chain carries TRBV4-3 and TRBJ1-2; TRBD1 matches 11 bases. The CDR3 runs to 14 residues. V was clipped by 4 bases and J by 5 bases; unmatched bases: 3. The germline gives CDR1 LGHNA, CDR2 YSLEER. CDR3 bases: TGCGCCAGCAGCCCGGGGACAGGGGGATATGGCTACACCTTC. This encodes CASSPGTGGYGYTF.

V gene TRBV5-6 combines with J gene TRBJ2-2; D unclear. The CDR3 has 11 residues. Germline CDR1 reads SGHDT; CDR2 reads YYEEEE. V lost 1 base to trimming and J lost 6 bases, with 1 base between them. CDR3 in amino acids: CASSLPGELFF. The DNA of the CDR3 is TGTGCCAGCAGCTTGCCCGGGGAGCTGTTTTTT.

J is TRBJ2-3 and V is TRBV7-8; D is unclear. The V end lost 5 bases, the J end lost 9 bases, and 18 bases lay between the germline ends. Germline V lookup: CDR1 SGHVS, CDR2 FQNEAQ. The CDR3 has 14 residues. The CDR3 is CASSPLRTPGTQYF. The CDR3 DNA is TGTGCCAGCAGCCCCCTCCGGACCCCTGGCACGCAGTATTTT.